The clone carrying this TCR beta chain is labeled as medium-sized. Its target is not known. The data stem from a study of liver allograft versus peripheral blood T cells. Whole-study context: Repertoires of T cell receptors in transplanted livers were compared with recipients' peripheral blood repertoires. Notes on the study in general: Liver allografts reportedly held T cell receptor repertoires unlike those in peripheral blood.

The germline V gene encodes CDR1 KGHSH and CDR2 LQKENI. The CDR3 sequence is 16 residues long. V dropped 0 bases and J dropped 7 bases, with 16 bases sitting between them. One entry per CDR3 protein results from TCRdb running MiXCR on the reads. The sample holds over 10,000 distinct CDR3 sequences, approximately 20% seen once. This sequence joins TRBV18 and TRBJ2-1, with a tentative D call TRBD1 (5 bases). This sequence originates from a human patient who had a liver transplant. Among the T cells, some may be from the graft donor. CDR3 nucleotide sequence: TGTGCCAGCTCACCACCGGGCTTATCCAAGGGGAATGAGCAGTTCTTC. Translated: CASSPPGLSKGNEQFF. Based on the CDR3 plus reference TRBV18 and TRBJ2-1, the full variable domain is NAGVMQNPRHLVRRRGQEARLRCSPMKGHSHVYWYRQLPEEGLKFMVYLQKENIIDESGMPKERFSAEFPKEGPSILRIQQVVRGDSAAYFCASSPPGLSKGNEQFFGPGTRLTVL.